This paragraph covers one TCR beta chain sequence. Its antigen is not known. This table comes from immunoSEQ multiplex PCR, and its TCRdb copy is limited to in-frame clones, with some not included. The sample includes some 15,000 clones, less than 85% of them seen just once. This specimen belongs to a study of T cell clones after liver transplantation. Study context: Post-transplant blood was tracked for graft-donor-reactive T cell clones identified in a pre-transplant mixed lymphocyte reaction. Three of the eight recipients were HCV-positive; the rest had non-autoimmune, non-viral transplant indications. Study-wide findings and caveats: These preliminary findings come from unstandardized post-transplant sampling times.

This TCR was recovered from a human patient who received a liver transplant. Some T cells here may be from the graft donor. The material sequenced was CD8+ T cells from blood, taken approximately 45 months after liver transplant.

CDR3 amino acids: CASSLSGGTETQYF. The CDR3 DNA reads as TGTGCCAGCAGCTTATCAGGGGGCACGGAGACCCAGTACTTC. The chain couples TRBV11-2 to TRBJ2-5; 8 bases are a match to TRBD1. CDR3 length: 14 amino acids. With 2 bases clipped from V and 5 bases from J, the junction kept 4 bases outside the gene matches. Germline CDR1 SGHAT, CDR2 FQNNGV.